These 8 T cell receptor beta chains came from one sample sequenced in a study of blood T cell repertoires in COVID-19. TCRdb's table, derived via immunoSEQ multiplex PCR, lists solely in-frame clones and lacks some. The sample has about 80,000 clones; 65% to 90% are singletons. Sequenced input: peripheral blood. Every receptor here comes from a man in his fifties or sixties with COVID-19, enrolled during active disease.

This rearrangement joins TRBV5-1 to TRBJ1-1; the D is unclear. CDR1 and CDR2 (germline): SGHRS, YFSETQ. The CDR3 length is 14 residues. The V gene lost 1 base and the J gene lost 2 bases, with 9 bases spanning the gap. This CDR3 is CASSLLTANTEAFF. The CDR3 bases are TGCGCCAGCAGCTTGTTAACAGCTAACACTGAAGCTTTCTTT.

This chain connects TRBV24-1 to TRBJ2-2; the D gene is possibly TRBD1 (5 bases). The germline gives CDR1 KGHDR, CDR2 SFDVKD. The CDR3 totals 15 residues. V was shortened by 3 bases and J by 6 bases, with 13 bases between the two germline ends. In DNA form, the CDR3 reads TGTGCCACCAGTGATGCCAGGGAAAAAGCCGGGGAGCTGTTTTTT. Its translation is CATSDAREKAGELFF.

This chain joins TRBV24-1 and TRBJ2-5, with D possibly being TRBD1 (6 bases). This CDR3 has 13 residues. Germline loops: CDR1 KGHDR, CDR2 SFDVKD. Trimming stripped 6 bases from V and 2 bases from J, with 9 bases between. CDR3 protein: CATSPTGQETQYF. CDR3 in DNA: TGTGCCACCAGTCCTACAGGGCAAGAGACCCAGTACTTC.

This chain uses TRBV29-1 with TRBJ2-7, with TRBD1 matching over 8 bases. V lost 7 bases to trimming and J lost 3 bases; unmatched junction nucleotides: 5. Germline V gene lookup returns CDR1 SQVTM and CDR2 ANQGSEA. The length of the CDR3 is 12 residues. CDR3 in amino acids: CSARTGNYEQYF. As DNA, the CDR3 is TGCAGCGCCCGGACAGGGAACTACGAGCAGTACTTC.

The V gene is TRBV19, the J gene TRBJ2-6, with 8 bases lining up with TRBD1. Looked up from germline, CDR1 is LNHDA and CDR2 is SQIVND (reference sequence). The CDR3 sequence is 16 residues long. Germline trimming cut 9 bases from V and 0 bases from J; bases unmatched to any gene: 7. The CDR3 DNA sequence: TGTGCCAGCGCATGGACAGGGAGCTCTGGGGCCAACGTCCTGACTTTC. Translation gives CASAWTGSSGANVLTF.

In DNA form, the CDR3 reads TGTGCCAGCAGTTTCAGGGGATTGGGTAACATTCAGTACTTC. Its protein is CASSFRGLGNIQYF. The chain recombines TRBV28 with TRBJ2-4; tentative D call: TRBD1 (6 bases). Per the germline V gene, CDR1 is MDHEN and CDR2 is SYDVKM. The CDR3 is made up of 14 amino acids. The germline V and J ends were trimmed by 3 bases and 7 bases, with 13 bases remaining between them.

This clone was seen only a few times. This rearrangement joins TRBV28 to TRBJ1-1, with TRBD1 identical over 7 bases. There are 14 residues in the CDR3. The germline CDR1 and CDR2 sequences are MDHEN and SYDVKM. J gave up 5 bases and V 6 bases, and 9 bases lay outside the gene matches. The DNA for the CDR3 is TGTGCCAGCAGCCGAACTGACAGGGCGACTGAAGCTTTCTTT. It encodes CASSRTDRATEAFF.

This clone was seen only a few times. This chain connects TRBV11-3 to TRBJ2-3; 12 nucleotides agree with TRBD2. This CDR3 spans 14 amino acids. CDR1 and CDR2 from the germline V gene are SGHNT and YENEEA. With V trimmed by 4 bases and J by 9 bases, 5 bases remained unmatched. CDR3 bases: TGTGCCAGCAGCTCCACCGGGACTAGCGGGACGCAGTATTTT. Protein product: CASSSTGTSGTQYF.